Below are 28 T cell receptor beta chains sequenced from a single sample in a study of cytomegalovirus exposure and HLA in healthy donors. With 60 Vbeta and 13 Jbeta primers, the PCR was carried out. Only in-frame clones appear in the TCRdb table, and some are missing; sequencing was by immunoSEQ multiplex PCR. The sample holds under 250,000 clones. The specimen sequenced was PBMCs. All receptors come from a girl aged 2 to 9 in good health and CMV-seropositive.

The rearrangement uses TRBV29-1 and TRBJ1-2, with a possible D match to TRBD1 (5 bases). The CDR3 contains 13 residues. Looked up from germline, CDR1 is SQVTM and CDR2 is ANQGSEA. Trimming stripped 6 bases from V and 6 bases from J, with 17 bases between. The CDR3 DNA sequence: TGCAGCGTGGGCAGGGTCCGAGGAGATGGCTACACCTTC. It is translated as CSVGRVRGDGYTF.

This chain links TRBV4-2 with TRBJ2-7, with D possibly TRBD2 on 5 matching bases. The CDR3 sequence is 17 residues long. Germline CDR1 LGHNA, CDR2 YNFKEQ. The germline V and J ends were trimmed by 4 bases and 6 bases, with 25 bases remaining between them. The CDR3 nucleotides are TGTGCCAGCAGCCCACATATTCAAACGGACGAAAGCGGCGAGCAGTACTTC. Translated: CASSPHIQTDESGEQYF.

This chain connects TRBV5-6 to TRBJ2-1; possibly TRBD1 for D (6 bases). The CDR3 has 14 amino acids. Germline V gene sequence: CDR1 SGHDT, CDR2 YYEEEE. Trimming removed 0 bases from V and 7 bases from J, with 11 bases in between. The CDR3 bases are TGTGCCAGCAGCTTGGAGGGGGTAGGGAATGAGCAGTTCTTC. This encodes CASSLEGVGNEQFF. Based on the CDR3 plus reference TRBV5-6 and TRBJ2-1, the full variable domain is DAGVTQSPTHLIKTRGQQVTLRCSPKSGHDTVSWYQQALGQGPQFIFQYYEEEERQRGNFPDRFSGHQFPNYSSELNVNALLLGDSALYLCASSLEGVGNEQFFGPGTRLTVL.

V gene TRBV27 combines with J gene TRBJ2-5; a weak D match, TRBD1 (5 bases). The V end lost 4 bases, the J end lost 4 bases, and 7 bases lay between the germline ends. This CDR3 has 12 amino acids. From germline, CDR1 is MNHEY and CDR2 SMNVEV (reference sequence). In DNA, the CDR3 is TGTGCCAGCAGTTCCCAGGGAGAGACCCAGTACTTC. Its protein is CASSSQGETQYF.

The rearrangement uses TRBV28 and TRBJ2-7; maybe TRBD2 (6 bases). CDR3 length equals 15 residues. V was cut by 10 bases and J by 4 bases, with 23 bases left in between. From germline, CDR1 is MDHEN and CDR2 SYDVKM. CDR3 sequence reads: CATSQSGPRAYEQYF. The CDR3 DNA reads TGTGCCACCAGCCAGAGCGGGCCTAGGGCTTACGAGCAGTACTTC.

The CDR3 spells CASSLRATTGTSGYNEQFF. CDR3 DNA: TGTGCCAGCAGTTTACGTGCCACCACCGGGACTAGCGGCTACAATGAGCAGTTCTTC. The chain has TRBV27 and TRBJ2-1; 11 nucleotides agree with TRBD2. The CDR3 consists of 19 residues. Trimming removed 2 bases from V and 3 bases from J; junction bases left unmatched: 12. Germline-derived CDR1 and CDR2 are MNHEY and SMNVEV (reference sequence).

The chain employs TRBV15 and TRBJ2-6; D uncertain. Trimming took 0 bases from V and 0 from J, leaving 3 bases between them. The CDR3 loop spans 15 amino acids. Germline lookup yields CDR1 LNHNV and CDR2 YYDKDF (reference sequence). The CDR3 sequence is CATSRDNSGANVLTF. CDR3 nucleotide sequence: TGTGCCACCAGCAGAGATAACTCTGGGGCCAACGTCCTGACTTTC.

The chain joins TRBV27 to TRBJ1-1; 9 bases agree with TRBD1. Germline lookup yields CDR1 MNHEY and CDR2 SMNVEV (reference sequence). This CDR3 has 15 amino acids. The J segment lost 1 base and the V segment lost 5 bases, leaving 5 bases of the junction unmatched. This CDR3 is CASSHLQGANTEAFF. DNA for the CDR3: TGTGCCAGCAGTCACTTACAGGGGGCGAACACTGAAGCTTTCTTT.

The rearrangement links TRBV19 to TRBJ2-7; 9 nucleotides align to TRBD1. V lost 1 base, J lost 6 bases, and 7 bases stayed unmatched. This CDR3 contains 15 residues. Germline-derived CDR1 and CDR2 are LNHDA and SQIVND (reference sequence). The CDR3 DNA is TGTGCCAGTAGTATAGGGGACAGGGATTCTGGCGAGCAGTACTTC. Its protein is CASSIGDRDSGEQYF. The full variable domain, with the rest looked up from reference TRBV19 and TRBJ2-7, is DGGITQSPKYLFRKEGQNVTLSCEQNLNHDAMYWYRQDPGQGLRLIYYSQIVNDFQKGDIAEGYSVSREKKESFPLTVTSAQKNPTAFYLCASSIGDRDSGEQYFGPGTRLTVT.

The chain has TRBV7-8 and TRBJ2-6; unclear D gene. The germline gives CDR1 SGHVS, CDR2 FQNEAQ. Trimming cost V 1 base and J 0 bases, with 7 bases left between them. The CDR3 is 16 residues long. The chain's CDR3 is CASSLGLSSGANVLTF. The CDR3, as DNA: TGTGCCAGCAGCTTAGGGCTGTCCTCTGGGGCCAACGTCCTGACTTTC.

The CDR3 bases are TGTGCCAGCAGCATCGGAGGGGACACCGGGGAGCTGTTTTTT. Translating it yields CASSIGGDTGELFF. The chain links TRBV5-6 to TRBJ2-2; possible D gene TRBD2, 6 bases. The CDR3 spans 14 residues. Per germline, CDR1 SGHDT and CDR2 YYEEEE. V was cut by 4 bases and J by 3 bases, with 10 bases left in between. The whole variable domain, remainder taken from reference TRBV5-6 and TRBJ2-2, is DAGVTQSPTHLIKTRGQQVTLRCSPKSGHDTVSWYQQALGQGPQFIFQYYEEEERQRGNFPDRFSGHQFPNYSSELNVNALLLGDSALYLCASSIGGDTGELFFGEGSRLTVL.

The J gene is TRBJ2-7, the V gene TRBV2; D remains unclear. Trimming took 2 bases from V and 2 from J, leaving 13 bases between them. In germline, CDR1 is SNHLY, CDR2 FYNNEI. The CDR3 totals 15 residues. CDR3 amino acids: CASSELNIVPYEQYF. In DNA, the CDR3 is TGTGCCAGCAGTGAACTTAACATCGTCCCCTACGAGCAGTACTTC.

The chain uses TRBV18 and TRBJ2-7, with D possibly matching TRBD1 (6 bases). The CDR3 length is 15 residues. The ends were cut back, 3 bases at V and 0 bases at J, with 12 bases in the middle. CDR1 KGHSH and CDR2 LQKENI come from the germline V gene. CDR3 in amino acids: CASSPWTALSYEQYF. As DNA, the CDR3 is TGTGCCAGCTCACCGTGGACAGCTCTCTCCTACGAGCAGTACTTC.

The chain uses TRBV2 and TRBJ1-2, with D possibly being TRBD1 (5 bases). The V and J ends lost 1 base and 8 bases respectively, with 11 bases between them. The CDR3 length is 13 residues. CDR1 and CDR2 from the germline V gene are SNHLY and FYNNEI. DNA for the CDR3: TGTGCCAGCAGTGAAGGCAGGGAAGGGGGCTACACCTTC. As protein: CASSEGREGGYTF.

The J gene is TRBJ1-2, the V gene TRBV28; 10 bases are a match to TRBD1. The CDR3 contains 13 residues. Trimming cost V 5 bases and J 8 bases; bases outside gene matches: 5. CDR1 and CDR2 (germline): MDHEN, SYDVKM. The CDR3 reads CASSPGTGAGYTF. The CDR3 coding sequence is TGTGCCAGCAGTCCCGGGACAGGGGCCGGCTACACCTTC.

The chain has TRBV29-1 and TRBJ1-5; D is uncertain. The CDR3 length is 12 residues. The V and J ends lost 6 bases and 4 bases respectively, with 10 bases between them. Germline V gives CDR1 SQVTM, CDR2 ANQGSEA. The CDR3 DNA sequence: TGCAGCGTCCTAGACGGGAATCAGCCCCAGCATTTT. It encodes CSVLDGNQPQHF.

This chain joins TRBV7-3 and TRBJ2-7; 8 bases fit TRBD1. V was clipped by 2 bases and J by 1 base; unmatched bases: 4. CDR3 size: 15 residues. The germline V gene has CDR1 SGHTA and CDR2 FQGTGA. CDR3 sequence: CASSLSGQGSYEQYF. CDR3 nucleotides: TGTGCCAGCAGCTTATCCGGACAGGGATCCTACGAGCAGTACTTC.

The chain carries TRBV5-4 and TRBJ2-1; 8 bases are shared with TRBD2. In germline, CDR1 is SGHNT, CDR2 YYREEE (reference sequence). This CDR3 has 14 amino acids. The junction had 5 bases not matched to a gene; V was cut back by 3 bases and J by 6 bases. The CDR3 region has the DNA TGTGCCAGCAGCTGGACTAGCAGGGGCAATGAGCAGTTCTTC. Its protein is CASSWTSRGNEQFF.

The V call is TRBV29-1, the J call TRBJ2-1, with a possible D match to TRBD1 (5 bases). Trimming pared 8 bases from V and 5 bases from J, leaving 19 bases between. The CDR3 length is 14 residues. Germline V gene sequence: CDR1 SQVTM, CDR2 ANQGSEA. The CDR3 reads CSTSWTLGNNEQFF. The CDR3 DNA reads TGCAGCACCTCCTGGACACTCGGTAACAATGAGCAGTTCTTC.

The chain combines TRBV9 with TRBJ2-5; 7 bases line up with TRBD1. The DNA end is a closer match to TRBJ2-7, so the J assignment may be wrong. Germline loops: CDR1 SGDLS, CDR2 YYNGEE. The CDR3 consists of 15 residues. The CDR3 sequence is CASSESGGATYEQYF. The CDR3 DNA follows: TGTGCCAGCAGCGAATCAGGGGGAGCCACTTACGAGCAGTACTTC.

CDR3 DNA: TGTGCCAGCAGCTTACGTGGCGGGAGGGGTACCCGCACAGATACGCAGTATTTT. This codes for CASSLRGGRGTRTDTQYF. This chain connects TRBV13 to TRBJ2-3; 9 bases align to TRBD2. The CDR3 runs to 18 residues. Germline V gene lookup returns CDR1 PRHDT and CDR2 FYEKMQ (reference sequence). The V segment lost 2 bases and the J segment 1 base; nucleotides outside the gene matches: 10.

This sequence joins TRBV5-1 and TRBJ2-6; 7 positions match TRBD1. Germline loops: CDR1 SGHRS, CDR2 YFSETQ. Losses at the gene ends were 0 bases for V and 0 bases for J; bases not matched to a gene: 9. The CDR3 is made up of 19 amino acids. The CDR3 spells CASSLAFWQGDSGANVLTF. The CDR3 nucleotides are TGCGCCAGCAGCTTGGCATTCTGGCAGGGGGACTCTGGGGCCAACGTCCTGACTTTC.

The chain recombines TRBV27 with TRBJ2-7; no clear D gene. V lost 2 bases and J lost 2, with 10 bases in between. The CDR3 covers 14 residues. Germline V gene lookup returns CDR1 MNHEY and CDR2 SMNVEV (reference sequence). CDR3 DNA: TGTGCCAGCAGTTTAGAGGAAGGTGCCTACGAGCAGTACTTC. Protein product: CASSLEEGAYEQYF.

The genes are TRBV25-1 and TRBJ2-1, with unresolved D. Germline V gene data show CDR1 as MGHDK and CDR2 as SYGVNS. V was cut by 0 bases and J by 0 bases, with 12 bases left in between. CDR3 length equals 17 residues. CDR3 loop: CASSEYSLPSSYNEQFF. In DNA form, the CDR3 reads TGTGCCAGCAGTGAATATAGTCTCCCGAGCTCCTACAATGAGCAGTTCTTC.

The V and J genes are TRBV5-1 and TRBJ2-2; TRBD2 agrees at 11 bases. The V and J ends lost 2 bases and 3 bases, in that order; junction bases with no gene match: 18. CDR1 is SGHRS and CDR2 is YFSETQ in the germline V gene. CDR3 length equals 21 residues. CDR3 sequence (DNA): TGCGCCAGCAGCTTAATGGGAGGGGCGGCTAGCGGGAGGACCTACACCGGGGAGCTGTTTTTT. It yields the protein CASSLMGGAASGRTYTGELFF.

The gene calls are TRBV15 and TRBJ2-1; the D is unclear. V lost 8 bases and J 8 bases, leaving 22 bases between the germline ends. This CDR3 is 15 amino acids long. Germline CDR1 reads LNHNV; CDR2 reads YYDKDF (reference sequence). The CDR3 DNA reads TGTGCCACCTATGATCAGACCATTAGCTTTGATGAGCAGTTCTTC. Amino acids: CATYDQTISFDEQFF. Complete variable domain (other parts from reference TRBV15 and TRBJ2-1): DAMVIQNPRYQVTQFGKPVTLSCSQTLNHNVMYWYQQKSSQAPKLLFHYYDKDFNNEADTPDNFQSRRPNTSFCFLDIRSPGLGDTAMYLCATYDQTISFDEQFFGPGTRLTVL.

The J gene is TRBJ2-7, the V gene TRBV15; 7 bases are shared with TRBD2. This CDR3 has 17 residues. Germline V gene sequence: CDR1 LNHNV, CDR2 YYDKDF (reference sequence). After removal of 0 bases from V and 6 bases from J, the junction contained 14 bases not matched to a gene. In nucleotides, the CDR3 is TGTGCCACCAGCAGAGATCGCCCAGCGGGGCCCTTAGGCGAGCAGTACTTC. It encodes CATSRDRPAGPLGEQYF.

This chain uses TRBV2 with TRBJ1-2; 8 bases line up with TRBD1. CDR1 SNHLY and CDR2 FYNNEI come from the germline V gene. The junction had 5 bases not matched to a gene; V was cut back by 4 bases and J by 7 bases. This CDR3 has 13 residues. The CDR3 sequence: CASSGQGAFGYTF. The DNA of the CDR3 is TGTGCCAGCAGTGGCCAGGGGGCTTTTGGCTACACCTTC.